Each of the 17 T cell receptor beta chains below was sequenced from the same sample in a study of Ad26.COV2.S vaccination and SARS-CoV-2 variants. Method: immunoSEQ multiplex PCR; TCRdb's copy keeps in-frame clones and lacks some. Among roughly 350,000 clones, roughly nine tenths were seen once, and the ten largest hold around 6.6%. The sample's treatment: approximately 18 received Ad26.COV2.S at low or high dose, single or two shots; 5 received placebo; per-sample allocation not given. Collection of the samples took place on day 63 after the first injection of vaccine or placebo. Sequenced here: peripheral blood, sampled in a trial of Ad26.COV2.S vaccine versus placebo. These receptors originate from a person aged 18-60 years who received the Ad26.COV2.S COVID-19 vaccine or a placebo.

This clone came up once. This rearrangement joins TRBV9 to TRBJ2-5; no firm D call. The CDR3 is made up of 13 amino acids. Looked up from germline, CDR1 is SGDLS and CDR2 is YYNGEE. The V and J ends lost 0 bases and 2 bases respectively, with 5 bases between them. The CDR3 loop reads CASSVGPQETQYF. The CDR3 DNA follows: TGTGCCAGCAGCGTAGGGCCGCAAGAGACCCAGTACTTC.

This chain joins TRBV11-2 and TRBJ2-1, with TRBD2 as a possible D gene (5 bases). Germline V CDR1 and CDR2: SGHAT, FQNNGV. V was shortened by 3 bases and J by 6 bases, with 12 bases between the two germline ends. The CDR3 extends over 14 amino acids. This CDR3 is CASSFSLASNEQFF. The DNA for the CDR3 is TGTGCCAGCAGCTTCTCCCTAGCTTCCAATGAGCAGTTCTTC.

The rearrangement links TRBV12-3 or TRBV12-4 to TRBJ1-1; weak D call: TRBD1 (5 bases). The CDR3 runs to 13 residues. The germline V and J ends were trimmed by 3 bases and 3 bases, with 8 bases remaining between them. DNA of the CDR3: TGTGCCAGCAGTTTGAGACAGCACACTGAAGCTTTCTTT. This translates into CASSLRQHTEAFF.

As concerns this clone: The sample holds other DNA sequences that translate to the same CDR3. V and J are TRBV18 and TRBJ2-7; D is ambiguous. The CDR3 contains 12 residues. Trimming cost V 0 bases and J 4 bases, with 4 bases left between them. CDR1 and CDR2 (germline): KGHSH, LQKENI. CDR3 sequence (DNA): TGTGCCAGCTCACCACCGTCTTACGAGCAGTACTTC. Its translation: CASSPPSYEQYF.

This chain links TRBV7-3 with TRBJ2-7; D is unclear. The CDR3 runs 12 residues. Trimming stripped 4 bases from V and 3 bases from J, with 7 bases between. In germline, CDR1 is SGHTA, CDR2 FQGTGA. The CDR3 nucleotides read TGTGCCAGCAGCTCAAACAGCTACGAGCAGTACTTC. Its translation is CASSSNSYEQYF.

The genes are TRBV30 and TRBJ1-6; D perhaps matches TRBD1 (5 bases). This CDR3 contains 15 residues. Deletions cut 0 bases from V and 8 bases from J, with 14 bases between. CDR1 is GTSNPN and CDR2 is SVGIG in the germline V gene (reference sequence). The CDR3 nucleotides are TGTGCCTGGAGTGTACGGGACCTCAGGGATTCACCCCTCCACTTT. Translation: CAWSVRDLRDSPLHF.

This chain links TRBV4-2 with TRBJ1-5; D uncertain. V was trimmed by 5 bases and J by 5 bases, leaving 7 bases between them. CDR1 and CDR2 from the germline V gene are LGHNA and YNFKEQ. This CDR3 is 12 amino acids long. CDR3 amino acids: CASSRPDQPQHF. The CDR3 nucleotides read TGTGCCAGCAGCAGACCCGATCAGCCCCAGCATTTT.

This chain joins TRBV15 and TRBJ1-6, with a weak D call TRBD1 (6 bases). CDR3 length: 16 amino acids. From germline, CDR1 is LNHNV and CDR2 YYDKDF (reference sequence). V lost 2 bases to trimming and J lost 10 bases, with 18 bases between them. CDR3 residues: CATSRRPRGERSPLHF. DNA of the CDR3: TGTGCCACCAGCAGACGACCCAGGGGAGAAAGATCACCCCTCCACTTT.

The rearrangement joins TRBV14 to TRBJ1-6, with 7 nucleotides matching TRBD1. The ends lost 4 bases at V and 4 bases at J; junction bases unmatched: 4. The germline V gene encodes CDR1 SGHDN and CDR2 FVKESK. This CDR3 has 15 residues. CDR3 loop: CASSRTQGYNSPLHF. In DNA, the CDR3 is TGTGCCAGCAGCCGCACACAGGGGTATAATTCACCCCTCCACTTT.

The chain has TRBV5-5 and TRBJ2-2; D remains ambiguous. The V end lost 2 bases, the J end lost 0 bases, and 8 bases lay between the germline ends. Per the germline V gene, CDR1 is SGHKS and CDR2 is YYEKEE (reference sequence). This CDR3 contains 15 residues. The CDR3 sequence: CASSLTDANTGELFF. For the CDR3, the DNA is TGTGCCAGCAGCTTAACAGACGCGAACACCGGGGAGCTGTTTTTT.

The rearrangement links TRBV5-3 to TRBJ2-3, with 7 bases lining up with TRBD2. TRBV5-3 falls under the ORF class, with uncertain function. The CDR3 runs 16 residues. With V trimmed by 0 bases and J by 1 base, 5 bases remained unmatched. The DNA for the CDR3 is TGTGCCAGAAGCTTGGTGGAACTAGCGCGCACAGATACGCAGTATTTT. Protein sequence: CARSLVELARTDTQYF.

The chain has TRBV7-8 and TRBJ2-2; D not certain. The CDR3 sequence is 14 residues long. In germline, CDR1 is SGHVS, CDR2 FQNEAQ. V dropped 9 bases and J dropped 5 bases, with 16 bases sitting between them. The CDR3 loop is CASSYRVRTGELFF. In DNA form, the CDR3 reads TGTGCCAGTTCTTATCGGGTGCGGACCGGGGAGCTGTTTTTT.

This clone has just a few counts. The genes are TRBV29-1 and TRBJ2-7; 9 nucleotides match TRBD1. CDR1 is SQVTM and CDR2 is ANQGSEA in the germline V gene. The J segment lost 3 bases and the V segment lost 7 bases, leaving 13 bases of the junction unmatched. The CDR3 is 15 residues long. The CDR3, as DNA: TGCAGCGCCAGGGGGGACAGGGTGGCTTTCTACGAGCAGTACTTC. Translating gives CSARGDRVAFYEQYF.

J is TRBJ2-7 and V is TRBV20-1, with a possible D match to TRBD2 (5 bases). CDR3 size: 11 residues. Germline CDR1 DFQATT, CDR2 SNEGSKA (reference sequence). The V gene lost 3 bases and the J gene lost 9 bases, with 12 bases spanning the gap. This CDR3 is CSASTGLGQYF. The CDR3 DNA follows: TGCAGTGCTAGTACGGGATTGGGGCAGTACTTC.

DNA of the CDR3: TGTGCCAGCAGCTTACAACAGGCCAGCGAGACCCAGTACTTC. It translates to CASSLQQASETQYF. V and J are TRBV7-9 and TRBJ2-5; D may be TRBD1 (5 bases). The CDR3 consists of 14 residues. Germline values: CDR1 SEHNR, CDR2 FQNEAQ (reference sequence). With 2 bases removed from V and 5 bases from J, the gap between germline ends came to 12 bases.

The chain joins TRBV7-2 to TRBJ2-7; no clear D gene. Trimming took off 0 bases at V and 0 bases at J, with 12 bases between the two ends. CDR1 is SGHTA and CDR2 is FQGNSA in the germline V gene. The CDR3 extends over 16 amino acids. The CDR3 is CASSLASEQHSYEQYF. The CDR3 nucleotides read TGTGCCAGCAGCTTAGCGTCGGAGCAGCACTCCTACGAGCAGTACTTC.

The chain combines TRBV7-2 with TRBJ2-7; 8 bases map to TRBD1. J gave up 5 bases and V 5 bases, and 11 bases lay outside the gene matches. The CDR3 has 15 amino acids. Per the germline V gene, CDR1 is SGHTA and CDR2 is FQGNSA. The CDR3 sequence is CASSPRGQGAHEQYF. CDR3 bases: TGTGCCAGCAGCCCCCGGGGGCAGGGGGCCCACGAGCAGTACTTC.